This T cell receptor beta chain came from a study of blood T cell repertoires in COVID-19. The wider study: T cells, B-cell-depleted T cells, or PBMCs supplied cDNA or gDNA.

V was trimmed by 5 bases and J by 7 bases, leaving 17 bases between them. From germline, CDR1 is LGHNA and CDR2 YSLEER. The CDR3 runs 15 residues. Produced via immunoSEQ multiplex PCR; TCRdb's table is partial and in-frame only. Of around 46,000 clones in the sample, approximately 80% are singletons; the top ten hold around 20%. V usage is TRBV4-3 and J usage is TRBJ1-4; TRBD1 is a possible D gene (6 bases). The TCR originated in a human donor with active or convalescent COVID-19. The donor label of this sample is uncertain. Material: peripheral blood. Written as DNA, the CDR3 is TGCGCCAGCAGCTCTACCGGACAGTCGCGTGAAAAACTGTTTTTT. Translation: CASSSTGQSREKLFF.